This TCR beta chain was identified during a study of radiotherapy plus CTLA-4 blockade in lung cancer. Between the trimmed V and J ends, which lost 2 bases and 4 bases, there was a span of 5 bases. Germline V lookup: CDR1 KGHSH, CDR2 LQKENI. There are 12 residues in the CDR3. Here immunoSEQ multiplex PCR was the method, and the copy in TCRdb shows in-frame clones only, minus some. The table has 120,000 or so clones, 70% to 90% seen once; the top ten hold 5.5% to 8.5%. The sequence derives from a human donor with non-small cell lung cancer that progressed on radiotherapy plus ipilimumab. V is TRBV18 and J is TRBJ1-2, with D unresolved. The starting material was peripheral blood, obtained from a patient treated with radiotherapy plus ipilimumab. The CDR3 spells CASSPEGYGYTF. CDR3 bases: TGTGCCAGCTCACCAGAGGGCTATGGCTACACCTTC.